The 14 T cell receptor beta chains reported below all come from one sample, sequenced in a study of CD8 T cells in ankylosing spondylitis. TCRdb recomputed calls from the 5' RACE reads with MiXCR, one row per CDR3 protein. Found here are about 36,000 distinct CDR3 sequences, approximately 11% of them singletons; the top ten hold 20%. The sample was synovial fluid, either unsorted or a sorted T cell fraction (not recorded which). All receptors come from a male donor with ankylosing spondylitis.

V gene TRBV11-1 combines with J gene TRBJ2-1; 16 nucleotides match TRBD2. Germline CDR1 SGHAT, CDR2 FQDESV (reference sequence). V trimming: 5 bases; J trimming: 6 bases; junction bases outside the gene matches: 10. This CDR3 is built from 18 residues. CDR3 sequence (DNA): TGTGCCAGCAGCCCGGGACTAGCGGGAGGGAATGGGGCCAATGAGCAGTTCTTC. Translating it yields CASSPGLAGGNGANEQFF.

This clonotype came up many times. The rearrangement uses TRBV7-9 and TRBJ1-4; 10 bases match TRBD1. J lost 8 bases, V lost 5 bases, and 5 bases had no gene match. The germline V gene encodes CDR1 SEHNR and CDR2 FQNEAQ (reference sequence). CDR3 length equals 14 residues. CDR3 in amino acids: CASSPGQGFEKLFF. The CDR3 DNA follows: TGTGCCAGCAGCCCGGGACAGGGGTTCGAAAAACTGTTTTTT.

The chain recombines TRBV27 with TRBJ2-3; D ambiguous. V was trimmed by 5 bases and J by 6 bases, leaving 6 bases between them. Per the germline V gene, CDR1 is MNHEY and CDR2 is SMNVEV (reference sequence). There are 11 residues in the CDR3. This CDR3 is CASSGSDTQYF. The CDR3 DNA is TGTGCCAGCAGTGGGTCCGATACGCAGTATTTT.

The chain carries TRBV28 and TRBJ2-7; 8 bases line up with TRBD1. The CDR3 has 14 amino acids. Germline assignment: CDR1 MDHEN and CDR2 SYDVKM. V shed 6 bases, J shed 6 bases, and the junction held 10 bases outside the gene matches. The CDR3 DNA reads TGTGCCAGCAGACTCCCGACAGGGGTGGCCGAGCAGTACTTC. Protein product: CASRLPTGVAEQYF. Supplemented by reference TRBV28 and TRBJ2-7, the full variable domain reads DVKVTQSSRYLVKRTGEKVFLECVQDMDHENMFWYRQDPGLGLRLIYFSYDVKMKEKGDIPEGYSVSREKKERFSLILESASTNQTSMYLCASRLPTGVAEQYFGPGTRLTVT.

This clonotype was picked up a small number of times. The chain carries TRBV7-3 and TRBJ1-1; TRBD1 aligns across 7 bases. The CDR3 has 18 residues. Germline trimming cut 5 bases from V and 0 bases from J; bases unmatched to any gene: 15. CDR1 and CDR2 (germline): SGHTA, FQGTGA. DNA of the CDR3: TGTGCCAGCAGCCCCATGACAGGGAGTCCCGTCATGAACACTGAAGCTTTCTTT. It specifies CASSPMTGSPVMNTEAFF. Supplemented by reference TRBV7-3 and TRBJ1-1, the full variable domain reads GAGVSQTPSNKVTEKGKYVELRCDPISGHTALYWYRQSLGQGPEFLIYFQGTGAADDSGLPNDRFFAVRPEGSVSTLKIQRTERGDSAVYLCASSPMTGSPVMNTEAFFGQGTRLTVV.

The chain couples TRBV19 to TRBJ2-6; 7 nucleotides agree with TRBD1. The CDR3 runs 14 residues. V was clipped by 4 bases and J by 11 bases; unmatched bases: 8. Germline V gives CDR1 LNHDA, CDR2 SQIVND (reference sequence). As DNA, the CDR3 is TGTGCCAGTAGTACTATATTCCAGGGGGACGTCCTGACTTTC. It encodes CASSTIFQGDVLTF.

This clonotype has a count of ten or more. The chain recombines TRBV7-2 with TRBJ2-7, with a possible D match to TRBD2 (6 bases). V gave up 4 bases and J gave up 3 bases, with 10 bases separating them. Germline loops: CDR1 SGHTA, CDR2 FQGNSA. This CDR3 has 13 amino acids. CDR3 residues: CASSSRDFYEQYF. CDR3 nucleotide sequence: TGTGCCAGCAGCTCACGGGACTTCTACGAGCAGTACTTC.

The chain recombines TRBV14 with TRBJ2-3, with 9 bases identical to TRBD2. The CDR3 extends over 15 amino acids. The V and J ends lost 4 bases and 4 bases, in that order; junction bases with no gene match: 6. Germline V CDR1 and CDR2: SGHDN, FVKESK. DNA for the CDR3: TGTGCCAGCAGCCGCCTGACTAGCGGATCAGATACGCAGTATTTT. Translation gives CASSRLTSGSDTQYF.

This chain joins TRBV28 and TRBJ2-3; TRBD1 is a possible D gene (5 bases). CDR1 is MDHEN and CDR2 is SYDVKM in the germline V gene. The V end lost 10 bases, the J end lost 5 bases, and 19 bases lay between the germline ends. The CDR3 is 14 residues long. In DNA, the CDR3 is TGTGCCACCTCCCTCTGGGGCCAGCAAGATACGCAGTATTTT. It translates to CATSLWGQQDTQYF.

This clonotype appeared many times. The chain has TRBV7-9 and TRBJ2-7; D is uncertain. The V gene lost 4 bases and the J gene lost 3 bases, with 13 bases spanning the gap. CDR3 size: 14 residues. CDR1 and CDR2 (germline): SEHNR, FQNEAQ (reference sequence). The CDR3 coding sequence is TGTGCCAGCAGCTCCCGGGCCGTGGGCTACGAGCAGTACTTC. Its translation: CASSSRAVGYEQYF.

The V call is TRBV20-1, the J call TRBJ2-2, with D possibly called TRBD1 or TRBD2 (6 bases each). Trimming pared 8 bases from V and 7 bases from J, leaving 17 bases between. The CDR3 has 13 residues. CDR1 is DFQATT, CDR2 SNEGSKA, per germline (reference sequence). CDR3 DNA sequence: TGCAGTTCCCGAAGGGGGGACGGCGGGGAGCTGTTTTTT. Translated: CSSRRGDGGELFF.

This clonotype was observed a few times. This chain uses TRBV15 with TRBJ2-7; D may match TRBD1 or TRBD2 (5 bases each). The CDR3 sequence is 11 residues long. The germline CDR1 and CDR2 sequences are LNHNV and YYDKDF (reference sequence). V was shortened by 5 bases and J by 5 bases, with 7 bases between the two germline ends. Written as DNA, the CDR3 is TGTGCCACCAGCGAGGGGAACGAGCAGTACTTC. Residues: CATSEGNEQYF.

This chain connects TRBV28 to TRBJ2-1, with 8 nucleotides matching TRBD1. The length of the CDR3 is 16 residues. The ends lost 4 bases at V and 0 bases at J; junction bases unmatched: 5. Germline loops: CDR1 MDHEN, CDR2 SYDVKM. In DNA, the CDR3 is TGTGCCAGCAGTTCCCCGGGACAGGACTCCTACAATGAGCAGTTCTTC. Amino acid sequence: CASSSPGQDSYNEQFF.

This clonotype was observed at least ten times. The chain joins TRBV5-1 to TRBJ2-1, with D maybe TRBD2 (6 bases). The CDR3 spans 15 residues. Trimming cost V 0 bases and J 4 bases, with 11 bases left between them. Germline V gene lookup returns CDR1 SGHRS and CDR2 YFSETQ. CDR3 amino acids: CASSLDGGNYNEQFF. CDR3 DNA sequence: TGCGCCAGCAGCTTGGATGGCGGGAATTACAATGAGCAGTTCTTC.